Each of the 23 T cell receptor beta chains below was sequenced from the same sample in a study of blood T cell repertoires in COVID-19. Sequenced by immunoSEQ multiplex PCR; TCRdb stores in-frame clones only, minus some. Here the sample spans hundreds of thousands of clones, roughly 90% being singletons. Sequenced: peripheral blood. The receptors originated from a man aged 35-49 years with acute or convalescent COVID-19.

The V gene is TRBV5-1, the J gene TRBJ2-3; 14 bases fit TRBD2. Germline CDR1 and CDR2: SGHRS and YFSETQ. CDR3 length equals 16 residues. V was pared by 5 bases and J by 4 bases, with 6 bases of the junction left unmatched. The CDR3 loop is CASRRGLAGGADTQYF. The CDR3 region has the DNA TGCGCCAGCAGACGAGGACTAGCGGGAGGCGCAGATACGCAGTATTTT.

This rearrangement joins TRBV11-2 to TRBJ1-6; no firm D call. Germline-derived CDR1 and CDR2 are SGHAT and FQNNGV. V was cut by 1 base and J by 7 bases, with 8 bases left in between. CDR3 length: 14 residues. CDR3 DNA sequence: TGTGCCAGCAGCTTAGGGTCACAGAATTCACCCCTCCACTTT. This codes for CASSLGSQNSPLHF.

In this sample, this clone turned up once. The CDR3 DNA reads TGTGCCAGCTCACAGCGACAGGGGGCTAACTATGGCTACACCTTC. Protein sequence: CASSQRQGANYGYTF. The chain employs TRBV18 and TRBJ1-2, with TRBD1 matching over 9 bases. This CDR3 comprises 15 residues. The trim removed 4 bases at V and 0 bases at J, leaving 3 bases unmatched. Germline CDR1 is KGHSH and CDR2 is LQKENI.

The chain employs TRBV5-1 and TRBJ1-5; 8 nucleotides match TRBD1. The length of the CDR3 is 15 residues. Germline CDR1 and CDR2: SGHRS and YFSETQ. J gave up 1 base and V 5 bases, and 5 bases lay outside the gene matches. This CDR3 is CASSPGGTSNQPQHF. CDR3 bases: TGCGCCAGCAGTCCAGGGGGCACAAGCAATCAGCCCCAGCATTTT.

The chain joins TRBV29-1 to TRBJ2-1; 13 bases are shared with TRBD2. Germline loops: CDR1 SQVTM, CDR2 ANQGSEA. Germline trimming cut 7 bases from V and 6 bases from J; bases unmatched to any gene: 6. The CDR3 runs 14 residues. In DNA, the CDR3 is TGCAGCGAAGGACTAGCGGGAGAAAGCAATGAGCAGTTCTTC. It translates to CSEGLAGESNEQFF.

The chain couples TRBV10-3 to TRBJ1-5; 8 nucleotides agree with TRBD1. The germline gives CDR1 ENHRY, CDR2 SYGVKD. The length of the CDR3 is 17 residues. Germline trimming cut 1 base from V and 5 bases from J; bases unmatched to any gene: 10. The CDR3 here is CAISEWRAGGSDQPQHF. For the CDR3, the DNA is TGTGCCATCAGTGAGTGGCGGGCAGGGGGCTCTGATCAGCCCCAGCATTTT.

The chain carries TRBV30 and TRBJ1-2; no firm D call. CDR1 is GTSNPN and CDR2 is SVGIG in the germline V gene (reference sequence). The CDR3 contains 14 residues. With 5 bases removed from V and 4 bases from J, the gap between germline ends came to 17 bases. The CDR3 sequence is CAWGRTPNSYGYTF. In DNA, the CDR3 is TGTGCCTGGGGTCGGACTCCGAACAGCTATGGCTACACCTTC.

CDR3 DNA: TGTGCTAGTGGTTTGCAGGGGCTCTCTGGAAACACCATATATTTT. Protein: CASGLQGLSGNTIYF. The chain links TRBV12-5 to TRBJ1-3, with a weak D call TRBD1 (6 bases). V was clipped by 2 bases and J by 0 bases, with 8 bases between them. CDR1 and CDR2 (germline): LGHNT, FRNRAP. The CDR3 covers 15 residues.

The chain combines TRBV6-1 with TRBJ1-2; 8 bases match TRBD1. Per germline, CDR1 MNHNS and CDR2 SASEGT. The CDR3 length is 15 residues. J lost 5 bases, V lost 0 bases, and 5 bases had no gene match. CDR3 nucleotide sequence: TGTGCCAGCAGTGAAGCGGGACAGGTTTTATATGGCTACACCTTC. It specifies CASSEAGQVLYGYTF.

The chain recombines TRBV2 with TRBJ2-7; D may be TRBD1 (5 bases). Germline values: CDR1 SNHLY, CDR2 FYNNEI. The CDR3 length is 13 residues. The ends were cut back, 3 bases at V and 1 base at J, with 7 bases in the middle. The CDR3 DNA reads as TGTGCCAGCAGTGAGCAGGGATCCTACGAGCAGTACTTC. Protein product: CASSEQGSYEQYF.

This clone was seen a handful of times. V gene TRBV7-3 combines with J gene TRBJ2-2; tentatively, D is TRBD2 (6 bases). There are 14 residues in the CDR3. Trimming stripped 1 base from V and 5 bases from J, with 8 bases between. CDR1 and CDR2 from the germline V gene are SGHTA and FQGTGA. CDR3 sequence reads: CASSLKGTTGELFF. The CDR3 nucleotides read TGTGCCAGCAGCTTAAAGGGGACTACCGGGGAGCTGTTTTTT.

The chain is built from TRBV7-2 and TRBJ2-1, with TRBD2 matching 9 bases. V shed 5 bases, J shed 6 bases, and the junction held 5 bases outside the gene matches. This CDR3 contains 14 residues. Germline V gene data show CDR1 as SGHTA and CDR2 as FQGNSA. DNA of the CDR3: TGTGCCAGCAGCATGGGACTAGCTTTCAATGAGCAGTTCTTC. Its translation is CASSMGLAFNEQFF.

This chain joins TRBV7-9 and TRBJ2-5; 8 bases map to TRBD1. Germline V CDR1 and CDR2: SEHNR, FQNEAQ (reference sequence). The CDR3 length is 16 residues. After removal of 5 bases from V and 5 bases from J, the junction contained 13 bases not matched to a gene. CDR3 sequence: CASSPRGQGMWETQYF. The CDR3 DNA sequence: TGTGCCAGCAGCCCCCGCGGACAGGGTATGTGGGAGACCCAGTACTTC.

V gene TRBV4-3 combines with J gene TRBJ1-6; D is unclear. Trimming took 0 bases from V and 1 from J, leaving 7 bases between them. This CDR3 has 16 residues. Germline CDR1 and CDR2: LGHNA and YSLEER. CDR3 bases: TGCGCCAGCAGCCAAGATCGTAGATCCTATAATTCACCCCTCCACTTT. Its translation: CASSQDRRSYNSPLHF.

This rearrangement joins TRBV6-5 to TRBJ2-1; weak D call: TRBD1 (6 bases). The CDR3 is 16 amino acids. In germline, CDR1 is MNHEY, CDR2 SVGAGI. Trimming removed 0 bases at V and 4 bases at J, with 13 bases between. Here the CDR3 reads CASSYSSRGSYNEQFF. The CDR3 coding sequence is TGTGCCAGCAGTTACTCGTCCAGGGGCTCGTACAATGAGCAGTTCTTC.

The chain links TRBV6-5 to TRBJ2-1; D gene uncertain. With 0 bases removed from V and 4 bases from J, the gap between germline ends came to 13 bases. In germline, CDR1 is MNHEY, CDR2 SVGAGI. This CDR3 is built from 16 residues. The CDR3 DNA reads TGTGCCAGCAGTTACTCGGCAGACAACATGTACAATGAGCAGTTCTTC. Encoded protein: CASSYSADNMYNEQFF.

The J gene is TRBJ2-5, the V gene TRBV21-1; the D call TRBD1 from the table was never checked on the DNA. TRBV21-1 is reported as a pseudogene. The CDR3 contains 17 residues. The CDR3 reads CASSNRPGQGARETQYF. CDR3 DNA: TGTGCCAGCAGCAACCGACCGGGACAGGGGGCGCGAGAGACCCAGTACTTC.

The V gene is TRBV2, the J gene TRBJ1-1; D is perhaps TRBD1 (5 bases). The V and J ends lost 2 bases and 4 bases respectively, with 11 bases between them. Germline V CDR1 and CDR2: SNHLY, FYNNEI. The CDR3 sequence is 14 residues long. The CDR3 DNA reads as TGTGCCAGCAGTGAAATGCGGGGACTCACTGAAGCTTTCTTT. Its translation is CASSEMRGLTEAFF.

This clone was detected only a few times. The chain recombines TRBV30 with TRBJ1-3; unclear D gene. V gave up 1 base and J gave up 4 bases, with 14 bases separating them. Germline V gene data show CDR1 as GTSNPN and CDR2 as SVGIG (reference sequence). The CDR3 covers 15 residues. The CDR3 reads CAWSALDISGNTIYF. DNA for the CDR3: TGTGCCTGGAGTGCCTTAGACATTTCGGGAAACACCATATATTTT.

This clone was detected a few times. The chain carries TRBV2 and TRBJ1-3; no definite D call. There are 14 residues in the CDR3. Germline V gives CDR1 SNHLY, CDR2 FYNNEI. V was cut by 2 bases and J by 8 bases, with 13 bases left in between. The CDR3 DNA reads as TGTGCCAGCAGTGAACTCACCCCGCGAGACACCATATATTTT. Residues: CASSELTPRDTIYF.

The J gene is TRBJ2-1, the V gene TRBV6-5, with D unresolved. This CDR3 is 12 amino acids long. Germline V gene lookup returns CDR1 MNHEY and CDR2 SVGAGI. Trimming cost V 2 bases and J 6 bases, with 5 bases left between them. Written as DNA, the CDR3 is TGTGCCAGCAGTTACGGCAGCAATGAGCAGTTCTTC. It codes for CASSYGSNEQFF.

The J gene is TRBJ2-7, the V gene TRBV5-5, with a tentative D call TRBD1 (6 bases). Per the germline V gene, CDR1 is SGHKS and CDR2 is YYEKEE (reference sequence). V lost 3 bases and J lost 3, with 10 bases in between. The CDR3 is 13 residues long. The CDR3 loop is CASSYGQSYEQYF. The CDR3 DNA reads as TGTGCCAGCAGCTATGGACAGAGCTACGAGCAGTACTTC.

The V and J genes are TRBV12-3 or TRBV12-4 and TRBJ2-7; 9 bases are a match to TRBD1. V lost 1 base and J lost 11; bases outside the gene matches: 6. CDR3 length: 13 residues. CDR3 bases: TGTGCCAGCAGTTTAGAACAGGGGGCCTGGAAGTACTTC. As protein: CASSLEQGAWKYF.